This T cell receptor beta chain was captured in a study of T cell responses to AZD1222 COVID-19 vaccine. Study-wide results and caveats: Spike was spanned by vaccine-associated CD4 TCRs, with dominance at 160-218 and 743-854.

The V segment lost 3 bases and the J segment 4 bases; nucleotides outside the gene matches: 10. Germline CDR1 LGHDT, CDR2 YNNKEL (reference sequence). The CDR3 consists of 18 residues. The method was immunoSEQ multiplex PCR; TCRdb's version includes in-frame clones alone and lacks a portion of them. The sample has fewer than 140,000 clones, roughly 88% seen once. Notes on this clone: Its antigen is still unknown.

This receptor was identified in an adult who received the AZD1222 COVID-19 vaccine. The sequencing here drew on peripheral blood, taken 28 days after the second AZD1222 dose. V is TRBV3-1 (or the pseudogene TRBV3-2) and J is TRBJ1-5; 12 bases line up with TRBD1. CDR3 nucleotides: TGTGCCAGCAGCCATCCCGGGACAGGGGGCTGTAGTAATCAGCCCCAGCATTTT. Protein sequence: CASSHPGTGGCSNQPQHF.